A selection of T cell receptor beta chains follows, all from one sample in a study of cytomegalovirus exposure and HLA in healthy donors. Data came from immunoSEQ multiplex PCR; TCRdb stores just in-frame clones and leaves some out. The data hold about 150,000 clones, with 60% to 70% observed a single time. Sequenced material: PBMCs. The receptors shown here come from an older woman in good health and CMV-seropositive. CDR3s include the opening cysteine and the closing phenylalanine or tryptophan. The D gene is left open where the match is weak. Expanded clones get a size class; other rows say once, few or many, or leave the size out.

>TRBJ1-4|NA|TRBD1|TRBV19
CASSIAKGAREKLFF
TGTGCCAGTAGTATCGCGAAGGGGGCACGAGAAAAACTGTTTTTT
>TRBJ1-4|NA|NA|TRBV6-5
CASSTVGAASEKLFF
TGTGCCAGCAGTACCGTTGGGGCGGCTAGTGAAAAACTGTTTTTT
>TRBJ1-1|NA|TRBD1|TRBV7-6
CASSPRQGMNTEAFF
TGTGCCAGCAGCCCTAGACAGGGAATGAACACTGAAGCTTTCTTT
>TRBJ2-1|few|TRBD1|TRBV7-8
CASSLGTGGLNEQFF
TGTGCCAGCAGCTTAGGGACAGGGGGTTTGAATGAGCAGTTCTTC
>TRBJ2-2|NA|NA|TRBV7-8
CASSPVVATGELFF
TGTGCCAGCAGCCCCGTGGTAGCGACCGGGGAGCTGTTTTTT
>TRBJ2-1|few|TRBD1|TRBV7-2
CASSLMDRGNNEQFF
TGTGCCAGCAGCTTAATGGACAGGGGGAACAATGAGCAGTTCTTC
>TRBJ2-1|few|TRBD2|TRBV4-2
CASSPEAGTSGSNEQFF
TGTGCCAGCAGCCCGGAAGCCGGGACTAGCGGGAGCAATGAGCAGTTCTTC
>TRBJ2-5|NA|NA|TRBV5-4
CASSTGLQETQYF
TGTGCCAGCAGCACGGGACTGCAAGAGACCCAGTACTTC
>TRBJ1-2|NA|NA|TRBV5-4
CASSPKSERGIWHGYTF
TGTGCCAGCAGCCCAAAGTCCGAAAGGGGGATTTGGCATGGCTACACCTTC
>TRBJ1-2|NA|TRBD1|TRBV5-1
CASSLGRGIYGYTF
TGCGCCAGCAGCTTGGGCAGGGGGATCTATGGCTACACCTTC
>TRBJ1-1|few|NA|TRBV28
CASSFPGGNTEAFF
TGTGCCAGCAGTTTCCCGGGGGGAAACACTGAAGCTTTCTTT
>TRBJ2-7|NA|TRBD2|TRBV29-1
CSRAGADGAQYF
TGCAGCCGAGCGGGAGCCGATGGGGCGCAGTACTTC
>TRBJ2-7|NA|TRBD1|TRBV27
CASSFSAGGASYEQYF
TGTGCCAGCAGTTTCTCAGCAGGGGGCGCATCCTACGAGCAGTACTTC
>TRBJ2-7|once|NA|TRBV28
CASSFYYEQYF
TGTGCCAGCAGTTTTTACTACGAGCAGTACTTC
>TRBJ1-1|once|TRBD1|TRBV6-5
CASRTFDRERAEAFF
TGTGCCAGCAGAACCTTCGACAGGGAAAGGGCTGAAGCTTTCTTT
>TRBJ2-1|NA|TRBD1|TRBV28
CASSPLEGQGTRNEQFF
TGTGCCAGCAGCCCCCTTGAGGGACAGGGGACCCGCAATGAGCAGTTCTTC
>TRBJ2-1|few|TRBD1|TRBV4-3
CASSFGQGADNEQFF
TGCGCCAGCAGCTTCGGACAGGGGGCTGACAATGAGCAGTTCTTC
>TRBJ1-2|NA|NA|TRBV29-1
CSVVWGDSYGYTF
TGCAGCGTTGTGTGGGGGGACTCGTATGGCTACACCTTC
>TRBJ2-2|NA|NA|TRBV4-3
CASSQSSRSVGELFF
TGCGCCAGCAGCCAGTCGAGTCGGTCGGTCGGGGAGCTGTTTTTT
>TRBJ2-3|NA|TRBD2|TRBV27
CASSLLAGGPASTDTQYF
TGTGCCAGCAGTCTACTAGCGGGAGGGCCTGCTAGCACAGATACGCAGTATTTT
>TRBJ2-7|NA|TRBD2|TRBV5-1
CASRPGLAGDYRGYEQYF
TGCGCCAGCCGGCCGGGACTAGCGGGAGATTATCGCGGCTACGAGCAGTACTTC
>TRBJ1-1|NA|TRBD1|TRBV19
CASSTTRTGGTEAFF
TGTGCCAGTAGTACCACCCGGACAGGGGGTACTGAAGCTTTCTTT
>TRBJ2-1|NA|TRBD2|TRBV28
CASSLSSGSGKQFF
TGTGCCAGCAGTTTATCTAGCGGGAGCGGGAAGCAGTTCTTC
>TRBJ2-7|NA|TRBD1|TRBV28
CASSLVGQGSSYEQYF
TGTGCCAGCAGTTTAGTAGGACAGGGAAGCTCCTACGAGCAGTACTTC
>TRBJ1-1|few|NA|TRBV30
CAWSVNGATEAFF
TGTGCCTGGAGTGTTAATGGGGCCACTGAAGCTTTCTTT
>TRBJ2-2|few|TRBD2|TRBV28
CASSPYSFPGLVKTGELFF
TGTGCCAGCAGTCCCTATTCGTTTCCGGGACTAGTGAAGACCGGGGAGCTGTTTTTT
>TRBJ1-1|NA|TRBD1|TRBV11-3
CASSGGQAWTEAFF
TGTGCCAGCAGCGGCGGACAGGCTTGGACTGAAGCTTTCTTT
>TRBJ2-6|NA|NA|TRBV7-8
CASGSQGYGANVLTF
TGTGCCAGCGGATCACAGGGATATGGGGCCAACGTCCTGACTTTC
>TRBJ1-1|NA|NA|TRBV13
CASSARGQMNTEAFF
TGTGCCAGCAGCGCCCGCGGACAGATGAACACTGAAGCTTTCTTT
>TRBJ1-1|NA|TRBD1|TRBV4-3
CASSQEPQGGTEAFF
TGCGCCAGCAGCCAAGAACCGCAGGGGGGAACTGAAGCTTTCTTT
>TRBJ1-4|NA|TRBD1|TRBV18
CASSHQTGREKLFF
TGTGCCAGCTCACATCAGACAGGGCGGGAAAAACTGTTTTTT
>TRBJ2-5|NA|NA|TRBV23-1
CASYRSMPRTQYF
TGCGCCAGCTACCGATCGATGCCGAGGACCCAGTACTTC
>TRBJ2-1|once|TRBD2|TRBV2
CASSPEGGSSYNEQFF
TGTGCCAGCAGTCCCGAGGGCGGGAGCTCCTACAATGAGCAGTTCTTC
>TRBJ2-1|NA|TRBD2|TRBV7-3
CASSVGLGLYYEQFF
TGTGCCAGCAGCGTTGGACTAGGGCTTTACTATGAGCAGTTCTTC
>TRBJ1-2|once|TRBD1|TRBV13
CASSPGQGLDGYTF
TGTGCCAGCAGCCCCGGACAGGGATTGGATGGCTACACCTTC
>TRBJ1-2|few|TRBD1|TRBV28
CASRETGNYGYTF
TGTGCCAGCAGGGAGACAGGGAACTATGGCTACACCTTC
>TRBJ2-7|NA|NA|TRBV11-2
CASSLGLLAYEQYF
TGTGCCAGCAGCTTAGGACTACTAGCCTACGAGCAGTACTTC
>TRBJ2-7|NA|NA|TRBV7-2
CASSLRRDRVGEQYF
TGTGCCAGCAGCTTACGGAGGGACCGGGTAGGGGAGCAGTACTTC
>TRBJ2-1|NA|TRBD2|TRBV30
CAWSRGGLAGFNEQFF
TGTGCCTGGAGTCGCGGGGGACTAGCGGGATTCAATGAGCAGTTCTTC
>TRBJ1-2|NA|NA|TRBV18
CASSPQGGNYGYTF
TGTGCCAGCTCACCACAGGGAGGGAACTATGGCTACACCTTC
>TRBJ1-1|NA|TRBD1|TRBV28
CASSTQTGMHTEAFF
TGTGCCAGCAGTACGCAGACAGGGATGCACACTGAAGCTTTCTTT
>TRBJ2-3|NA|TRBD2|TRBV7-2
CASSTTLGLAGVSDTQYF
TGTGCCAGCAGCACAACGTTGGGATTAGCGGGAGTGTCAGATACGCAGTATTTT
>TRBJ2-3|few|TRBD2|TRBV7-9
CASSPPRLAGGTDTQYF
TGTGCCAGCAGCCCACCCAGACTAGCGGGAGGCACAGATACGCAGTATTTT
>TRBJ2-7|NA|NA|TRBV18
CASSPQQGSYEQYF
TGTGCCAGCTCACCTCAGCAGGGCTCCTACGAGCAGTACTTC
>TRBJ2-6|few|NA|TRBV7-3
CASTPGSGANVLTF
TGTGCCAGCACCCCGGGGTCCGGGGCCAACGTCCTGACTTTC
>TRBJ2-2|NA|TRBD1|TRBV4-2
CASRSHTGDPRGTGELFF
TGTGCCAGCAGATCACACACAGGGGACCCCCGAGGCACCGGGGAGCTGTTTTTT
>TRBJ2-1|NA|TRBD2|TRBV13
CASSLYLAGSSYNEQFF
TGTGCCAGCAGCTTATACCTAGCGGGAAGCTCCTACAATGAGCAGTTCTTC
>TRBJ2-1|few|TRBD2|TRBV27
CATSGAGGYNEQFF
TGTGCCACTTCCGGGGCCGGGGGGTACAATGAGCAGTTCTTC
>TRBJ2-2|NA|NA|TRBV21-1
CASSKGGAGGMMEELFF
TGTGCCAGCAGCAAAGGGGGGGCGGGAGGAATGATGGAGGAGCTGTTTTTT
>TRBJ2-3|few|TRBD2|TRBV5-1
CASNLAADTQYF
TGCGCCAGCAACCTAGCGGCAGATACGCAGTATTTT
>TRBJ1-3|once|TRBD1|TRBV9
CASSAGTASGNTIYF
TGTGCCAGCAGCGCTGGGACAGCCTCTGGAAACACCATATATTTT
>TRBJ1-4|NA|NA|TRBV19
CASSRGPTGEKLFF
TGTGCCAGTAGTCGCGGTCCGACTGGTGAAAAACTGTTTTTT
>TRBJ2-2|NA|NA|TRBV5-1
CASSLDRANTGELFF
TGCGCCAGCAGCTTGGACAGGGCTAACACCGGGGAGCTGTTTTTT
>TRBJ1-1|once|NA|TRBV7-2
CASSLGQYTEAFF
TGTGCCAGCAGCCTCGGACAGTACACTGAAGCTTTCTTT
>TRBJ2-3|NA|NA|TRBV10-3
CATHDSVVADTQYF
TGTGCCACCCACGACAGTGTCGTAGCAGATACGCAGTATTTT
>TRBJ2-7|NA|TRBD1|TRBV28
CASRNPGTEGNEQYF
TGTGCCAGCAGGAACCCCGGGACAGAAGGGAACGAGCAGTACTTC
>TRBJ1-2|NA|NA|TRBV2
CASSGGQSYGYTF
TGTGCCAGCAGTGGGGGGCAGTCCTATGGCTACACCTTC
>TRBJ2-7|NA|NA|TRBV4-2
CASSLERFTYEQYF
TGTGCCAGCAGCCTGGAGCGTTTCACCTACGAGCAGTACTTC